This TCR beta chain originates from a study of graft-versus-host responses after intestinal transplantation. Study results and caveats: With peak circulating GvH clone levels came an association with early post-transplant HvG declines.

Data came from immunoSEQ multiplex PCR; TCRdb stores just in-frame clones and leaves some out. The sample consists of tens of thousands of clones, roughly 92% of them appearing once. About this clone itself: Antigen unknown.

The starting material was unstimulated CD4+ T cells sorted from spleen or lymph node cells, obtained before intestinal transplant. The receptor comes from a human donor who received an intestinal transplant.

CDR3: CASTGGALGNEQFF. The DNA for the CDR3 is TGTGCCAGCACGGGGGGCGCATTAGGTAATGAGCAGTTCTTC. The V gene is TRBV2, the J gene TRBJ2-1, with D possibly matching TRBD2 (7 bases). Germline lookup yields CDR1 SNHLY and CDR2 FYNNEI. V lost 7 bases to trimming and J lost 7 bases, with 17 bases between them. The CDR3 covers 14 residues.